In its sample, the clone carrying this T cell receptor beta chain was seen many times. Its target is unknown. This sample is drawn from a study of T-cell reconstitution after alpha-beta-depleted transplantation in children. Library preparation (for TCRbeta) was performed with unique molecular identifiers. TCRdb ran MiXCR on the PCR reads and lists one entry per CDR3 protein. The repertoire holds 120,000 or so distinct CDR3 sequences, with 20% to 25% as singletons. Broader study findings: Expanded graft clones numbering several hundred reportedly gave rise to alpha-beta T cells about two months after transplant. From surviving recipient T cells and thymic progenitors came the high day-60 TCRbeta diversity observed in some patients. T-cell numbers and diversity, one year after transplant, stemmed largely from T cells that were newly produced.

Germline loops: CDR1 SGHVS, CDR2 FNYEAQ. The CDR3 consists of 17 residues. Trimming cost V 5 bases and J 3 bases; bases outside gene matches: 8. The clonotype was recovered from a male patient between 2 and 10 years old who had a stem cell transplant for chronic granulomatous disease, so the T cells may come from the graft donor. The sequencing here drew on PBMCs, mostly from graft donor cells, taken 180 days after TCRalphabeta/CD19-depleted stem cell transplant. The V gene is TRBV7-6, the J gene TRBJ1-3, with 12 bases lining up with TRBD1. The DNA of the CDR3 is TGTGCCAGCAGCCTCCAGGGACAGGGGGCTAATGGAAACACCATATATTTT. This gives the protein CASSLQGQGANGNTIYF.